These T cell receptor beta chains were read from a single sample in a study of blood T cells in healthy people across ages. One entry per CDR3 protein results from TCRdb running MiXCR on the 5' RACE reads. In the table there are roughly 800,000 distinct CDR3 sequences, roughly 64% of which are singletons. The sequencing sample was made of blood. The receptor source for this set is a man aged 25-45 years in good health. Both conserved end residues are part of each CDR3. The order of the fields is J gene, clone size, D gene, V gene, CDR3 length, CDR3 protein, CDR3 DNA. A D gene is named only where the DNA matches it firmly. Only some rows state a clone size, as once, few, many or a class for expanded clones.

>TRBJ2-7|NA|TRBD2|TRBV29-1|15
CSVEGASGRPYEQYF
TGCAGCGTTGAAGGGGCTAGCGGGAGGCCGTACGAGCAGTACTTC
>TRBJ2-3|NA|TRBD2|TRBV11-2|16
CASSRTTGGVADTQYF
TGTGCCAGCAGCCGGACTACGGGGGGGGTTGCAGATACGCAGTATTTT
>TRBJ2-1|few|TRBD1|TRBV4-2|17
CASSQEGTGSSYNEQFF
TGTGCCAGCAGCCAAGAGGGGACAGGGAGCTCCTACAATGAGCAGTTCTTC
>TRBJ2-7|few|NA|TRBV7-2|15
CASSLGGIGENEQYF
TGTGCCAGCAGCTTAGGAGGGATCGGGGAGAACGAGCAGTACTTC
>TRBJ1-6|few|NA|TRBV29-1|13
CSVEEGYNSPLHF
TGCAGCGTTGAAGAGGGTTATAATTCACCCCTCCACTTT
>TRBJ1-4|NA|NA|TRBV7-2|15
CASSPIGDGNEKLFF
TGTGCCAGCAGCCCGATCGGAGACGGGAATGAAAAACTGTTTTTT
>TRBJ2-4|few|NA|TRBV25-1|13
CASSLTASNIQYF
TGTGCCAGCAGTCTGACAGCCTCGAACATTCAGTACTTC
>TRBJ2-1|NA|NA|TRBV5-1|15
CASSLASDSYNEQFF
TGCGCCAGCAGCTTGGCCAGTGATTCCTACAATGAGCAGTTCTTC
>TRBJ2-1|NA|NA|TRBV4-2|18
CASSQEFGRMHVYNEQFF
TGTGCCAGCAGCCAAGAGTTCGGGCGGATGCACGTTTACAATGAGCAGTTCTTC
>TRBJ2-7|once|TRBD1|TRBV6-6|15
CASSYLTGGPYEQYF
TGTGCCAGCAGTTACTTAACAGGGGGTCCGTACGAGCAGTACTTC
>TRBJ1-2|NA|NA|TRBV6-5|14
CASTKDRDFYGYTF
TGTGCCAGCACCAAGGACCGGGATTTCTATGGCTACACCTTC
>TRBJ2-3|NA|NA|TRBV7-3|16
CASSSRVGGGTDTQYF
TGTGCCAGCAGCTCAAGGGTCGGAGGCGGGACAGATACGCAGTATTTT
>TRBJ2-1|NA|NA|TRBV12-3/TRBV12-4|14
CASSTPGPYNEQFF
TGTGCCAGCAGTACCCCCGGTCCCTACAATGAGCAGTTCTTC
>TRBJ2-3|few|NA|TRBV10-2|14
CASRSPPATDTQYF
TGCGCCAGCAGGAGCCCCCCTGCCACAGATACGCAGTATTTT
>TRBJ2-7|NA|NA|TRBV12-5|12
CASGYPGREQYF
TGTGCTAGTGGGTACCCGGGGCGCGAGCAGTACTTC
>TRBJ1-2|few|NA|TRBV6-5|15
CASSVSPVGNYGYTF
TGTGCCAGCAGTGTTAGCCCAGTCGGCAACTATGGCTACACCTTC
>TRBJ1-2|NA|TRBD1|TRBV5-1|15
CASSYDIQGASGYTF
TGCGCCAGCAGCTACGACATACAGGGGGCAAGTGGCTACACCTTC
>TRBJ2-7|few|NA|TRBV20-1|14
CSARVGLGGHEQYF
TGCAGTGCTAGGGTGGGGCTCGGGGGTCACGAGCAGTACTTC
>TRBJ2-1|once|NA|TRBV3-1|15
CASSPRHPSGNEQFF
TGTGCCAGCAGCCCCCGACACCCCTCGGGCAATGAGCAGTTCTTC
>TRBJ2-1|NA|TRBD2|TRBV4-3|19
CASSQDLPLGEGLLAEQFF
TGCGCCAGCAGCCAAGATTTGCCATTAGGGGAGGGCCTGCTTGCTGAGCAGTTCTTC
>TRBJ2-3|once|NA|TRBV10-3|15
CAISVVAAHTDTQYF
TGTGCCATCAGCGTCGTAGCGGCCCACACAGATACGCAGTATTTT
>TRBJ2-7|NA|NA|TRBV2|12
CASSEWSGEQYF
TGTGCCAGCAGTGAATGGAGCGGCGAGCAGTACTTC
>TRBJ2-4|NA|TRBD2|TRBV5-6|14
CASSEGGSINIQYF
TGTGCCAGCAGCGAAGGCGGGAGCATTAACATTCAGTACTTC
>TRBJ2-7|few|TRBD1|TRBV6-5|15
CASSPGGTGPYEQYF
TGTGCCAGCAGTCCCGGCGGGACAGGTCCCTACGAGCAGTACTTC
>TRBJ2-7|NA|NA|TRBV5-1|14
CASSQGSEPYEQYF
TGCGCCAGCAGTCAGGGCTCGGAGCCGTACGAGCAGTACTTC
>TRBJ1-4|NA|TRBD1|TRBV6-5|14
CASSTTGFNEKLFF
TGTGCCAGCAGCACGACAGGGTTTAATGAAAAACTGTTTTTT
>TRBJ2-5|NA|NA|TRBV29-1|13
CSVLLQGQETQYF
TGCAGCGTCCTTCTCCAGGGGCAGGAGACCCAGTACTTC
>TRBJ2-7|few|NA|TRBV3-1|14
CASSRVGENYEQYF
TGTGCCAGCAGCCGCGTAGGGGAGAACTACGAGCAGTACTTC
>TRBJ2-5|few|NA|TRBV7-2|13
CASSLATGREKYF
TGTGCCAGCAGCTTAGCTACAGGGCGGGAGAAGTACTTC
>TRBJ2-1|NA|NA|TRBV4-2|14
CASSQDSPRNEQFF
TGTGCCAGCAGCCAAGATTCCCCGCGCAATGAGCAGTTCTTC
>TRBJ2-7|NA|TRBD2|TRBV29-1|11
CSATRGGEQYF
TGCAGCGCAACTCGGGGGGGCGAGCAGTACTTC
>TRBJ2-5|NA|TRBD2|TRBV20-1|16
CSASGTSGGLAETQYF
TGCAGTGCCTCAGGGACTAGCGGGGGACTCGCGGAGACCCAGTACTTC
>TRBJ2-3|few|NA|TRBV20-1|13
CSAPFVGADTQYF
TGCAGTGCCCCGTTCGTCGGGGCAGATACGCAGTATTTT
>TRBJ2-1|NA|TRBD2|TRBV10-3|13
CAISGGSGDEQFF
TGTGCCATCAGTGGCGGGAGTGGAGATGAGCAGTTCTTC
>TRBJ2-7|once|NA|TRBV5-1|15
CASSPSTGAPYEQYF
TGCGCCAGCAGCCCATCCACAGGAGCCCCCTACGAGCAGTACTTC
>TRBJ2-3|NA|NA|TRBV29-1|13
CSAEKASTDTQYF
TGCAGCGCTGAAAAGGCTAGCACAGATACGCAGTATTTT
>TRBJ2-3|few|NA|TRBV5-1|17
CASSLGGAPLTRDTQYF
TGCGCCAGCAGCTTGGGGGGAGCCCCCCTCACGAGAGATACGCAGTATTTT
>TRBJ2-5|few|TRBD1|TRBV7-2|16
CASSSSSGGLVETQYF
TGTGCCAGCAGCTCCTCCTCAGGGGGCTTGGTTGAGACCCAGTACTTC
>TRBJ1-5|NA|NA|TRBV20-1|12
CSASLGKQPQHF
TGCAGTGCTAGTTTGGGGAAGCAGCCCCAGCATTTT
>TRBJ2-1|few|NA|TRBV29-1|11
CSVGTLNEQFF
TGCAGCGTTGGGACCCTCAATGAGCAGTTCTTC
>TRBJ2-5|NA|TRBD2|TRBV6-4|17
CASSDSIRSGAAETQYF
TGTGCCAGCAGTGACTCGATTCGTAGCGGGGCTGCCGAGACCCAGTACTTC
>TRBJ2-7|once|NA|TRBV4-1|15
CASSQDPLLKGEQYF
TGCGCCAGCAGCCAAGATCCCCTATTGAAAGGCGAGCAGTACTTC
>TRBJ2-3|NA|NA|TRBV7-3|14
CASSRAPSTDTQYF
TGTGCCAGCAGCCGGGCACCTAGCACAGATACGCAGTATTTT
>TRBJ2-1|once|NA|TRBV28|12
CASSLPRNEQFF
TGTGCCAGCAGTTTACCGAGGAATGAGCAGTTCTTC
>TRBJ1-2|few|NA|TRBV20-1|14
CSARPPVEGNDYTF
TGCAGTGCTAGACCTCCGGTGGAGGGGAATGACTACACCTTC
>TRBJ2-1|NA|TRBD2|TRBV7-3|14
CASSRLAGETEQFF
TGTGCCAGCAGTCGACTAGCGGGAGAAACTGAGCAGTTCTTC
>TRBJ2-1|few|TRBD2|TRBV20-1|15
CSASSVAGMVNEQFF
TGCAGTGCTAGTTCAGTAGCGGGAATGGTCAATGAGCAGTTCTTC
>TRBJ2-7|NA|NA|TRBV7-2|15
CASSFEGAGPYEQYF
TGTGCCAGCAGCTTTGAGGGGGCGGGGCCCTACGAGCAGTACTTC
>TRBJ2-5|few|NA|TRBV20-1|10
CSAWDLSQYF
TGCAGTGCATGGGACCTCTCCCAGTACTTC
>TRBJ2-1|NA|NA|TRBV6-2/TRBV6-3|14
CASSKVRKQETQFF
TGTGCCAGCAGTAAGGTCCGGAAACAAGAGACCCAGTTCTTC
>TRBJ2-7|NA|TRBD2|TRBV7-2|15
CASSVDRGGPYEQYF
TGTGCCAGCAGCGTAGACCGGGGGGGTCCCTACGAGCAGTACTTC
>TRBJ2-5|few|NA|TRBV7-2|13
CASSQIQGNEQYF
TGTGCCAGCAGCCAGATACAGGGTAATGAGCAGTACTTC
>TRBJ2-3|NA|NA|TRBV20-1|13
CSARDGGLYTQYF
TGCAGTGCTAGAGATGGGGGGTTGTATACGCAGTATTTT
>TRBJ2-1|NA|NA|TRBV7-9|14
CASSPEMSGIRRFF
TGTGCCAGCAGCCCTGAAATGTCCGGAATTCGGCGGTTCTTC
>TRBJ1-6|NA|NA|TRBV7-2|14
CASSPQHLGSPLHF
TGTGCCAGCAGCCCACAGCACCTGGGATCACCCCTCCACTTT